This passage covers 5 T cell receptor beta chains from one sample sequenced in a study of T cell repertoires in cytomegalovirus infection (dated by TCRdb to the late 2010s). The instrument was an Illumina HiSeq 1500. TCRdb reworked the public reads: Q25 trimming with fastp, MiXCR clone assembly, productive beta chains retained. Rows matching on CDR3 protein sequence are summarized as one entry with the most common DNA and genes. The sample includes roughly 990,000 distinct CDR3 sequences, with 25% to 40% observed a single time. About an eighth of the sample goes to the ten largest clones. This sample's treatment or condition label indicates: in vitro stimulation with specific CMV peptide epitopes to enrich CMV-specific T cells. These receptors' targets are unknown. The starting material was cultured CD8+ T cells from PBMCs, obtained from culture after CMV antigen stimulation. Receptors originate from a human donor in good health (CMV status not recorded). Some clones in this sample may be carry-over from other donors' samples.

Only a few counts were recorded for this clonotype. The J gene is TRBJ1-1, the V gene TRBV27, with 8 positions matching TRBD1. J gave up 5 bases and V 5 bases, and 7 bases lay outside the gene matches. The CDR3 is 14 amino acids. Germline V gene sequence: CDR1 MNHEY, CDR2 SMNVEV (reference sequence). The CDR3 region has the DNA TGTGCCAGCAGTCTCCGGACAGGGCGAACTGAAGCTTTCTTT. Encoded protein: CASSLRTGRTEAFF.

This clonotype was counted between two and nine times. CDR3 nucleotides: TGTGCCAGCAGCCAAGCAGGGGGTAGTAATGAAAAACTGTTTTTT. Its translation: CASSQAGGSNEKLFF. The gene calls are TRBV4-2 and TRBJ1-4; 7 bases map to TRBD1. Germline CDR1 is LGHNA and CDR2 is YNFKEQ. The CDR3 loop spans 15 amino acids. V shed 1 base and J 4 bases; nucleotides not matched to a gene: 3.

The V gene is TRBV7-4, the J gene TRBJ1-6, with 11 bases identical to TRBD1. The trim removed 0 bases at V and 10 bases at J, leaving 2 bases unmatched. The CDR3 consists of 15 residues. The germline CDR1 and CDR2 sequences are SGHVT and SQSDAQ. This CDR3 reads CASSLARTGGSPLHF. CDR3 DNA sequence: TGTGCCAGCAGCTTAGCGCGGACAGGGGGCTCACCCCTCCACTTT.

This clonotype occurred a few times. This rearrangement joins TRBV27 to TRBJ2-3, with D unclear. Deletions cut 1 base from V and 5 bases from J, with 10 bases between. Germline CDR1 is MNHEY and CDR2 is SMNVEV (reference sequence). The CDR3 extends over 14 amino acids. CDR3 coding DNA: TGTGCCAGCAGTTTATGGCACCAAGGAGATACGCAGTATTTT. As protein: CASSLWHQGDTQYF.

The chain is built from TRBV2 and TRBJ2-7; TRBD1 is a possible D gene (5 bases). This CDR3 has 11 residues. CDR1 and CDR2 (germline): SNHLY, FYNNEI. Trimming took off 11 bases at V and 5 bases at J, with 13 bases between the two ends. The CDR3 loop is CAGQYGDEQYF. The CDR3 DNA is TGTGCCGGACAATACGGTGACGAGCAGTACTTC.